What follows is one T cell receptor (beta chain) and its context. Per the original data handling: Out-of-frame sequences were removed, leaving a few million distinct TCRbeta sequences. Data came from immunoSEQ multiplex PCR; TCRdb stores just in-frame clones and leaves some out. V and J calls and clone size follow that table, whereas D and trimming were derived from the DNA. Among 35,000 to 50,000 clones, 78% were seen once, and the ten largest hold about 0.6%. Germline CDR1 SGHVS, CDR2 FQNEAQ. The trim removed 5 bases at V and 2 bases at J, leaving 9 bases unmatched. CDR3 length: 15 residues. The data originate from a study of memory CD4+ T cells and cytomegalovirus serostatus. The sort gate was single viable CD3+CD4+CD8-CD45RO+ cells for memory CD4+ T cells.

Source material: memory CD4+ T cells from blood. This clonotype was obtained from an adult in good health and CMV-seronegative. V is TRBV7-8 and J is TRBJ2-7; TRBD1 agrees at 7 bases. Here the CDR3 DNA reads TGTGCCAGCAGCCCCCCCAAGGGACAGACCTACGAGCAGTACTTC. Translation gives CASSPPKGQTYEQYF.